Following are 15 T cell receptor beta chains from one sample sequenced in a study of identical twins. TCRdb reprocessed the 5' RACE reads via MiXCR and lists one record per CDR3 protein. This table has 400,000 to 550,000 distinct CDR3 sequences, 13% to 15% appearing once. This sample also appeared in a second study, on yellow fever vaccine responses in identical twins.

Sequencing input: CD4+ T cells sorted from blood. These receptors all stem from a woman aged 18-35 years in good health.

The V call is TRBV15, the J call TRBJ2-7, with 11 nucleotides matching TRBD1. CDR1 and CDR2 (germline): LNHNV, YYDKDF (reference sequence). This CDR3 has 20 residues. Trimming at V came to 0 bases and at J to 0 bases, leaving 13 bases not matched to a gene. The CDR3 sequence is CATSRDYDRVGTGGSYEQYF. In DNA, the CDR3 is TGTGCCACCAGCAGAGATTACGATCGCGTCGGGACAGGGGGCTCCTACGAGCAGTACTTC.

This clonotype was counted at least ten times. This rearrangement joins TRBV5-1 to TRBJ2-2; 12 nucleotides match TRBD2. Unmatched junction bases numbered 6, after V lost 0 bases and J lost 6 bases. The CDR3 is made up of 17 amino acids. Germline V lookup: CDR1 SGHRS, CDR2 YFSETQ. The CDR3 protein is CASSLAGTSGQSGELFF. DNA for the CDR3: TGCGCCAGCAGCTTGGCGGGGACTAGCGGGCAGTCCGGGGAGCTGTTTTTT. Full variable domain (missing parts from reference TRBV5-1 and TRBJ2-2): KAGVTQTPRYLIKTRGQQVTLSCSPISGHRSVSWYQQTPGQGLQFLFEYFSETQRNKGNFPGRFSGRQFSNSRSEMNVSTLELGDSALYLCASSLAGTSGQSGELFFGEGSRLTVL.

This clonotype was seen only a few times. The chain employs TRBV15 and TRBJ1-5; D is undetermined. V shed 0 bases and J shed 4 bases, with 16 bases lying between them. The CDR3 covers 17 residues. Germline V lookup: CDR1 LNHNV, CDR2 YYDKDF (reference sequence). In nucleotides, the CDR3 is TGTGCCACCAGCAGAGACCTCCGGGCAGGCAGTAATCAGCCCCAGCATTTT. This sequence encodes CATSRDLRAGSNQPQHF.

This clonotype was recorded many times. V and J are TRBV12-3 or TRBV12-4 and TRBJ2-7; 10 nucleotides agree with TRBD1. V dropped 5 bases and J dropped 1; count of bases not matched to a gene: 11. The CDR3 spans 17 residues. CDR3 in amino acids: CASSADRGYPRSYEQYF. In DNA, the CDR3 is TGTGCCAGCAGTGCGGACAGGGGGTATCCTAGGTCCTACGAGCAGTACTTC.

V is TRBV19 and J is TRBJ2-3; 10 nucleotides align to TRBD2. J was trimmed by 0 bases and V by 3 bases; bases with no gene match: 18. Germline V CDR1 and CDR2: LNHDA, SQIVND (reference sequence). The length of the CDR3 is 21 residues. The CDR3 sequence: CASSMRARFVSGRPSTDTQYF. For the CDR3, the DNA is TGTGCCAGTAGTATGAGGGCCCGTTTTGTTAGCGGGAGGCCAAGCACAGATACGCAGTATTTT.

The V and J genes are TRBV6-2 or TRBV6-3 and TRBJ2-7; D remains ambiguous. The CDR3 totals 14 residues. CDR1 and CDR2 (germline): MNHEY, SVGEGT. The V gene lost 6 bases and the J gene lost 0 bases, with 12 bases spanning the gap. Here the CDR3 reads CASSSASDSYEQYF. The DNA of the CDR3 is TGTGCCAGCAGCTCAGCCAGCGACTCCTACGAGCAGTACTTC.

This clonotype was recorded many times. The chain is built from TRBV20-1 and TRBJ1-2; 8 nucleotides match TRBD1. The CDR3 has 13 residues. V gave up 3 bases and J gave up 6 bases; unmatched junction bases: 6. Germline lookup yields CDR1 DFQATT and CDR2 SNEGSKA (reference sequence). CDR3: CSARVDRVNGYTF. CDR3 bases: TGCAGTGCTAGGGTGGACAGGGTAAATGGCTACACCTTC.

Only a few counts were recorded for this clonotype. The chain combines TRBV27 with TRBJ2-3, with D perhaps matching TRBD1 (6 bases). Germline V gene data show CDR1 as MNHEY and CDR2 as SMNVEV (reference sequence). Trimming pared 2 bases from V and 4 bases from J, leaving 10 bases between. The CDR3 is 14 amino acids. CDR3 nucleotide sequence: TGTGCCAGCAGTTTAAGGGGGAAGTCAGATACGCAGTATTTT. Its protein is CASSLRGKSDTQYF.

This clonotype was recorded at least ten times. This chain links TRBV20-1 with TRBJ2-1, with D possibly matching TRBD2 (6 bases). There are 12 residues in the CDR3. V was pared by 6 bases and J by 9 bases, with 15 bases between. Germline V gives CDR1 DFQATT, CDR2 SNEGSKA (reference sequence). The DNA of the CDR3 is TGCAGTGCGAAGACTAGACTGGCTGAGCAGTTCTTC. Its protein product is CSAKTRLAEQFF.

The chain is built from TRBV5-8 and TRBJ2-7, with 10 bases matching TRBD1. Germline V gene lookup returns CDR1 SGHTS and CDR2 YDEGEE. CDR3 length: 15 amino acids. V lost 4 bases and J lost 3; bases outside the gene matches: 7. The CDR3 sequence is CASSQGQGPIYEQYF. The CDR3 DNA reads TGTGCCAGCAGCCAGGGACAGGGGCCCATCTACGAGCAGTACTTC.

This chain joins TRBV7-2 and TRBJ2-7; D is possibly TRBD2 (7 bases). The CDR3 totals 13 residues. The germline V gene encodes CDR1 SGHTA and CDR2 FQGNSA. The V end lost 4 bases, the J end lost 5 bases, and 12 bases lay between the germline ends. CDR3 nucleotides: TGTGCCAGCAGCTGGGGGGGGCCAGACGAGCAGTACTTC. Protein product: CASSWGGPDEQYF.

There are a few counts of this clonotype. This chain joins TRBV3-1 and TRBJ1-6; 8 bases fit TRBD1. The CDR3 runs 16 residues. J gave up 7 bases and V 3 bases, and 8 bases lay outside the gene matches. Germline CDR1 is LGHDT and CDR2 is YNNKEL (reference sequence). The CDR3: CASSHLSTGGNSPLHF. CDR3 sequence (DNA): TGTGCCAGCAGCCATCTCAGCACAGGGGGAAATTCACCCCTCCACTTT.

This chain uses TRBV11-2 with TRBJ2-3, with 8 bases identical to TRBD1. The V segment lost 11 bases and the J segment 1 base; nucleotides outside the gene matches: 14. Germline V gene sequence: CDR1 SGHAT, CDR2 FQNNGV. The CDR3 has 16 residues. The CDR3 DNA follows: TGTGCCTTGCGATCCCCCGGACAGGGTGGCACAGATACGCAGTATTTT. It encodes CALRSPGQGGTDTQYF.

The chain carries TRBV11-3 and TRBJ2-1; possible D gene TRBD1, 5 bases. Trimming cost V 2 bases and J 6 bases, with 11 bases left between them. This CDR3 comprises 14 residues. CDR1 and CDR2 from the germline V gene are SGHNT and YENEEA. The DNA for the CDR3 is TGTGCCAGCAGCTTACCAGGGTCAGGCAATGAGCAGTTCTTC. Protein: CASSLPGSGNEQFF. Full variable domain (outside the CDR3, taken from reference TRBV11-3 and TRBJ2-1): EAGVVQSPRYKIIEKKQPVAFWCNPISGHNTLYWYLQNLGQGPELLIRYENEEAVDDSQLPKDRFSAERLKGVDSTLKIQPAELGDSAVYLCASSLPGSGNEQFFGPGTRLTVL.

Ten or more counts support this clonotype. The chain links TRBV7-9 to TRBJ1-1; a weak D match, TRBD1 (5 bases). Trimming left V 2 bases short and J 4 bases short, with 14 bases between. Germline values: CDR1 SEHNR, CDR2 FQNEAQ (reference sequence). This CDR3 has 15 amino acids. The CDR3: CASSLQGGSFTEAFF. CDR3 bases: TGTGCCAGCAGCTTACAGGGAGGGAGTTTCACTGAAGCTTTCTTT.